Listed below are T cell receptor beta chains from one sample, sequenced in a study of blood T cells in healthy people across ages. TCRdb analysed the 5' RACE reads with MiXCR anew, one entry per CDR3 protein. The sample carries 800,000 or so distinct CDR3 sequences, around 68% recorded once. What was sequenced was blood. These receptors all come from a man under 40 in good health. The CDR3 runs from the conserved cysteine through the conserved F or W. A D gene is named only where the DNA matches it firmly. The size entry is marked missing in some rows and otherwise reads once, few, many or a size class.

d_call | j_call | clone_size | cdr3_length | v_call | cdr3_nt | cdr3_aa
. | TRBJ1-6 | . | 17 | TRBV21-1 | TGTGCCAGCAGCAGAAGGGACATACACGATTATAATTCACCCCTCCACTTT | CASSRRDIHDYNSPLHF
. | TRBJ1-2 | . | 13 | TRBV29-1 | TGCAGCGTTGAGCGGGGAAACGTCTATGGCTACACCTTC | CSVERGNVYGYTF
TRBD1 | TRBJ2-7 | . | 14 | TRBV5-1 | TGCGCCAGCGGATCGGGGGACAGGCCCTACGAGCAGTACTTC | CASGSGDRPYEQYF
TRBD1 | TRBJ2-3 | few | 14 | TRBV27 | TGTGCCAGCAGTCGAGGACAGGGCGTTGCTGCGCAGTATTTT | CASSRGQGVAAQYF
. | TRBJ2-5 | . | 16 | TRBV21-1 | TGTGCCAGCAGCAAAGGCGAAACAGAGAGGCAAGAGACCCAGTACTTC | CASSKGETERQETQYF
. | TRBJ2-7 | . | 12 | TRBV12-3/TRBV12-4 | TGTGCCAGCAGGCCCGAGGGAAGCGAGCAGTACTTC | CASRPEGSEQYF
. | TRBJ2-3 | . | 15 | TRBV2 | TGTGCCAGCAGGAAACAGGGTATAGGAACAGATACGCAGTATTTT | CASRKQGIGTDTQYF
TRBD2 | TRBJ2-6 | . | 18 | TRBV7-3 | TGTGCCAGCAGCTCCCTAGCGGGGGGGCTAAGTGGGGCCAACGTCCTGACTTTC | CASSSLAGGLSGANVLTF
. | TRBJ2-3 | few | 14 | TRBV29-1 | TGCAGCGTTAAGGGTCCCCGTGAATCAGATACGCAGTATTTT | CSVKGPRESDTQYF
TRBD2 | TRBJ2-1 | few | 16 | TRBV11-2 | TGTGCCAGCAGCTTAATCGCGGGGGGGATGGGGGTTGAGCAGTTCTTC | CASSLIAGGMGVEQFF
. | TRBJ1-2 | . | 14 | TRBV4-2 | TGTGCCAGCAGCCTCGGGGAATCTAACTATGGCTACACCTTC | CASSLGESNYGYTF
TRBD2 | TRBJ2-7 | . | 13 | TRBV29-1 | TGCAGCGTTCTAGCGGCGAACTCCTACGAGCAGTACTTC | CSVLAANSYEQYF
TRBD2 | TRBJ2-3 | . | 14 | TRBV20-1 | TGCAGTGTAACAACTAGCGGGGGCACAGATACGCAGTATTTT | CSVTTSGGTDTQYF
. | TRBJ1-5 | . | 14 | TRBV7-2 | TGTGCCAGCAGCTCTAATCCTAGCAATCAGCCCCAGCATTTT | CASSSNPSNQPQHF
. | TRBJ2-2 | . | 14 | TRBV10-3 | TGTGCCCTTTCCCCAGGGACTTCCACCGGGGAGCTGTTTTTT | CALSPGTSTGELFF
TRBD1 | TRBJ2-7 | . | 14 | TRBV6-6 | TGTGCCAGCAGACCGGGACAGGGCGACTACGAGCAGTACTTC | CASRPGQGDYEQYF
. | TRBJ2-5 | . | 16 | TRBV7-9 | TGTGCCAGCAGCTTTGGATGGGGGAGCTACCAAGAGACCCAGTACTTC | CASSFGWGSYQETQYF
TRBD1 | TRBJ2-7 | . | 15 | TRBV5-1 | TGCGCCAGCAGCTACCGGGACAGTCCCTTATACGAGCAGTACTTC | CASSYRDSPLYEQYF
. | TRBJ1-6 | few | 12 | TRBV14 | TGTGCCAGCAGCCAATATAATTCACCCCTCCACTTT | CASSQYNSPLHF
. | TRBJ2-1 | . | 13 | TRBV12-3/TRBV12-4 | TGTGCCAGCAGTTTCTTGACGGGGCGGGAGCAGTTCTTC | CASSFLTGREQFF
. | TRBJ2-1 | . | 15 | TRBV13 | TGTGCCAGCAGCTTAGGCCACAGGTTTATGAGTGAGCAGTTCTTC | CASSLGHRFMSEQFF
. | TRBJ2-5 | . | 14 | TRBV29-1 | TGCAGCGTTGATAAGGGGGGGGTCCAAGAGACCCAGTACTTC | CSVDKGGVQETQYF
. | TRBJ2-2 | few | 13 | TRBV7-9 | TGTGCCAGCAGCTTAAGGGCCACCGGGGAGCTGTTTTTT | CASSLRATGELFF
. | TRBJ2-7 | . | 12 | TRBV6-2/TRBV6-3 | TGTGCCTGCAGTAATCCTCGCTACGAGCAGTACTTC | CACSNPRYEQYF
. | TRBJ2-5 | few | 12 | TRBV7-8 | TGTGCCAGCAGCTTACTTAAAGAGACCCAGTACTTC | CASSLLKETQYF
. | TRBJ2-1 | once | 12 | TRBV5-1 | TGCGCCAGTAGCTTGGATTTACGGGGGCAGTTCTTC | CASSLDLRGQFF
. | TRBJ1-2 | . | 12 | TRBV29-1 | TGCAGCGTCGGACTGATCAACTATGGCTACACCTTC | CSVGLINYGYTF
TRBD1 | TRBJ1-2 | . | 15 | TRBV4-2 | TGTGCCAGCAGCCAAGAAACGAGACAGGGCTATGGCTACACCTTC | CASSQETRQGYGYTF
. | TRBJ1-2 | . | 13 | TRBV12-3/TRBV12-4 | TGTGCCAGCAGTTTATTGATCTGGGATGGCTACACCTTC | CASSLLIWDGYTF
TRBD2 | TRBJ2-2 | few | 18 | TRBV6-5 | TGTGCCAGCAGTTACTCTTCTCCTAGCGGGGGGCGGATCGGGGAGCTGTTTTTT | CASSYSSPSGGRIGELFF
TRBD1 | TRBJ2-7 | . | 16 | TRBV10-3 | TGTGCCATCAGCCCTAGGTCGGGGACAGCCTCCTACGAGCAGTACTTC | CAISPRSGTASYEQYF
. | TRBJ2-6 | . | 15 | TRBV7-9 | TGTGCCAGCCTCTCGGTAGGGGCTGGGGCCAACGTCCTGACTTTC | CASLSVGAGANVLTF
TRBD1 | TRBJ2-5 | . | 15 | TRBV6-1 | TGTGCCAGCAGTGATCCCGGGACAGGGGGAGAGACCCAGTACTTC | CASSDPGTGGETQYF
TRBD2 | TRBJ2-1 | . | 17 | TRBV4-3 | TGCGCCAGCAGCCAAGTGGGTGGCCTAGCGGAAAGCAATGAGCAGTTCTTC | CASSQVGGLAESNEQFF
. | TRBJ1-1 | few | 9 | TRBV29-1 | TGCAGCGTTGGCACTGAAGCTTTCTTT | CSVGTEAFF
. | TRBJ1-5 | . | 16 | TRBV6-2/TRBV6-3 | TGTGCCAGCAGTTACTCGAATTGGGATAGCAATCAGCCCCAGCATTTT | CASSYSNWDSNQPQHF
TRBD1 | TRBJ1-6 | few | 15 | TRBV12-3/TRBV12-4 | TGTGCCAGCTCCCCTTTGACAGGGACTGGTTCACCCCTCCACTTT | CASSPLTGTGSPLHF
. | TRBJ2-1 | few | 13 | TRBV7-9 | TGTGCCAGCAGCTTAGGGTATAACAATGAGCAGTTCTTC | CASSLGYNNEQFF
TRBD1 | TRBJ2-7 | few | 14 | TRBV20-1 | TGCAGTGCTAGTCCGGGACAGTACTCCTACGAGCAGTACTTC | CSASPGQYSYEQYF
. | TRBJ2-5 | few | 17 | TRBV27 | TGTGCCAGCAGTTCGAGGGGTGGGGCTAGCCCACAAGAGACCCAGTACTTC | CASSSRGGASPQETQYF
. | TRBJ2-3 | . | 12 | TRBV20-1 | TGCAGTGCTAGCAGGCGGGAAGATACGCAGTATTTT | CSASRREDTQYF
TRBD1 | TRBJ2-7 | few | 15 | TRBV6-6 | TGTGCCAGCAGCCTAACAGGGGGCGTCTCCTACGAGCAGTACTTC | CASSLTGGVSYEQYF
. | TRBJ2-7 | once | 11 | TRBV14 | TGTGCCAGCAGCCGACTGTACGGGCAGTACTTC | CASSRLYGQYF
. | TRBJ2-3 | . | 14 | TRBV7-2 | TGTGCCAGCAGCTTAGACCGGGGGATGGATACGCAGTATTTT | CASSLDRGMDTQYF
. | TRBJ2-2 | . | 17 | TRBV6-5 | TGTGCCAGCAGTTACTCGTCCCGGAGTGCGAACACCGGGGAGCTGTTTTTT | CASSYSSRSANTGELFF
. | TRBJ2-5 | few | 12 | TRBV29-1 | TGCAGCCTCGGACAAAACCAAGAGACCCAGTACTTC | CSLGQNQETQYF
. | TRBJ2-5 | . | 13 | TRBV20-1 | TGCAGTGCGACCGAGGGGGGTTCGGAGACCCAGTACTTC | CSATEGGSETQYF
. | TRBJ2-7 | . | 14 | TRBV29-1 | TGCAGCGTTGGGCCCGAGGGCAGCCCCAACGAGCAGTACTTC | CSVGPEGSPNEQYF
. | TRBJ1-2 | . | 14 | TRBV7-2 | TGTGCCAGCAGCCTGCAGGGGTATGGCTATGGCTACACCTTC | CASSLQGYGYGYTF
. | TRBJ1-4 | . | 15 | TRBV7-2 | TGTGCCAGCAGCTTCACGACAGGTGTTAATGAAAAACTGTTTTTT | CASSFTTGVNEKLFF
. | TRBJ2-3 | . | 13 | TRBV12-3/TRBV12-4 | TGTGCCAGCAGTATAAGGAGTGAATATACGCAGTATTTT | CASSIRSEYTQYF
TRBD1 | TRBJ2-7 | . | 16 | TRBV20-1 | TGCAGTGCTAGAGCTCGGGGACAGGGGAAGGCTTACGAGCAGTACTTC | CSARARGQGKAYEQYF
. | TRBJ2-7 | . | 14 | TRBV20-1 | TGCAGTGCTAGTGGGGCGGACTCAGCCTACGAGCAGTACTTC | CSASGADSAYEQYF